The rows below give T cell receptor beta chains drawn from one sample of a study of regulatory T cells in long-lasting Graves disease. TCRdb re-analysed the multiplex PCR reads in MiXCR, keeping a single row per CDR3 protein. There are approximately 470,000 distinct CDR3 sequences in the sample; roughly 20% occur only once, and about 7.8% lies in the top ten. Sequenced here: peripheral blood mononuclear cells (PBMCs), sampled when the disease was refractory, from a patient treated with antithyroid drugs. These receptors all come from a female donor with Graves disease. CDR3s leave out the opening cysteine and the closing phenylalanine or tryptophan. A D gene is named only where the DNA matches it firmly. Only some rows state a clone size, as once, few, many or a class for expanded clones.

D gene | clone size | J gene | V gene | CDR3 protein
- | many | TRBJ2-7 | TRBV11-2 | ASKLGSYEQY
- | many | TRBJ2-6 | TRBV5-1 | ASTHSGANVLT
TRBD1 | - | TRBJ1-2 | TRBV5-1 | ASSFRQGEDGYT
- | - | TRBJ2-7 | TRBV14 | ASSQGWGASYEQY
TRBD2 | few | TRBJ2-4 | TRBV5-1 | ASSSGLAGRKNIQY
- | many | TRBJ1-1 | TRBV28 | ASTEALNTEAF
- | many | TRBJ2-5 | TRBV6-1 | ASSGWGRGETQY
- | few | TRBJ1-2 | TRBV6-1 | ASTGTGYGYT
- | few | TRBJ2-7 | TRBV18 | ASSPKSGSSEQY
- | many | TRBJ2-4 | TRBV7-2 | ASSLFLLGGSIQY
- | - | TRBJ2-3 | TRBV18 | ASSPTQQY
TRBD2 | - | TRBJ2-1 | TRBV10-3 | AIRGGGPRNEQF
- | many | TRBJ2-5 | TRBV24-1 | ATSDSGLGETQY
- | many | TRBJ1-2 | TRBV12-3/TRBV12-4 | ASSFDSGWNYGYT
- | - | TRBJ2-3 | TRBV20-1 | SARGLISTDTQY
- | many | TRBJ1-1 | TRBV28 | ASSLIGATEAF
- | - | TRBJ1-1 | TRBV7-9 | ASSLNGDMNTEAF
- | many | TRBJ2-7 | TRBV7-9 | ASSLSQDYEQY
- | few | TRBJ2-7 | TRBV29-1 | SYVLRAEQY
- | - | TRBJ2-7 | TRBV27 | ASAYLAGAYEQY
- | - | TRBJ1-2 | TRBV9 | ASSVVGIGNYGYT
- | - | TRBJ1-1 | TRBV7-8 | ASSRRTTNTEAF
- | few | TRBJ2-4 | TRBV2 | ASSVHRQENVRNIQY
- | few | TRBJ1-2 | TRBV7-9 | ASSLFATRGGILGNYGYT
- | - | - | TRBV28 | ASNGYGIGGNEQF
- | few | TRBJ2-2 | TRBV4-2 | ASSQWGQEHFTGELF
TRBD1 | - | TRBJ2-7 | TRBV19 | ASSRQGALNEQY
TRBD1 | - | TRBJ2-2 | TRBV7-2 | ASSARQGPTGELF
- | many | TRBJ1-4 | TRBV7-9 | ASSFGVATNEKLF
- | many | TRBJ2-1 | TRBV7-2 | ASSLGWKGHEQF
- | few | TRBJ2-5 | TRBV3-1 | ASSQYARVKETQY
- | many | TRBJ2-7 | TRBV29-1 | SVGPPGPPSYEQY
- | - | TRBJ2-7 | TRBV30 | AWSRSSYEQY
TRBD2 | few | TRBJ2-7 | TRBV19 | ASSTGLAGLYEQY
TRBD1 | few | TRBJ2-7 | TRBV19 | ASSYRGVREQY
- | - | TRBJ2-5 | TRBV27 | ASSLSYGTQETQY
- | - | TRBJ2-5 | TRBV28 | ASSLGAAAQETQY
TRBD1 | many | TRBJ2-5 | TRBV7-3 | ASSAQLQGARIETQY
- | - | TRBJ2-2 | TRBV10-3 | AISQSNTGELF
- | - | TRBJ2-2 | TRBV5-1 | ASSPEDTGELF
- | many | TRBJ1-5 | TRBV5-1 | ASSLGQGHQPQH
- | - | TRBJ2-2 | TRBV5-1 | ASSLAGTTNTGELF
- | many | TRBJ2-2 | TRBV11-3 | ASSLVMAVTGELF
- | many | TRBJ2-7 | TRBV30 | AWSVTGNEQY
- | - | TRBJ1-2 | TRBV6-1 | ASRGAGEYGYT
- | many | TRBJ1-1 | TRBV5-1 | ASRKGGTEAF
TRBD1 | - | TRBJ2-2 | TRBV6-4 | ASSVRLGQGTNTGELF
- | once | TRBJ1-2 | TRBV5-4 | ATATRRDYGYT